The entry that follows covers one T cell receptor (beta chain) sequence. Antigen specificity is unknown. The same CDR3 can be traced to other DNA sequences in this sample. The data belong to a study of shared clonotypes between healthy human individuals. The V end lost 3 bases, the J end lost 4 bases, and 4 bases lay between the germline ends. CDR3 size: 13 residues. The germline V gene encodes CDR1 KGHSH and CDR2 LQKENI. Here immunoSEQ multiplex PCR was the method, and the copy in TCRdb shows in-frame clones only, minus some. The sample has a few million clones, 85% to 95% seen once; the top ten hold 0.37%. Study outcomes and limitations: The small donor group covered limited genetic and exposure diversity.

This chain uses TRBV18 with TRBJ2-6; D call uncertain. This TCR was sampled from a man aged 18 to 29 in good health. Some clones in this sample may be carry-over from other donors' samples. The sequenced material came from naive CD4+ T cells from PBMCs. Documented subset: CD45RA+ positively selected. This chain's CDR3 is CASSPAGANVLTF. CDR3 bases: TGTGCCAGCTCACCTGCAGGGGCCAACGTCCTGACTTTC.